The 5 T cell receptor beta chains below were found in one sample sequenced in a study of cytomegalovirus exposure and HLA in healthy donors. The primer mix had 60 Vbeta and 13 Jbeta primers. Only in-frame clones appear in the TCRdb table, and some are missing; sequencing was by immunoSEQ multiplex PCR. The repertoire has approximately 140,000 clones, 80% of them found once; the top ten carry 5.1%. Sequencing input: PBMCs. The receptors were gathered from a male donor in good health and CMV-seronegative.

The chain joins TRBV10-3 to TRBJ2-2, with TRBD1 matching over 7 bases. With V trimmed by 7 bases and J by 2 bases, 7 bases remained unmatched. The CDR3 runs 15 residues. Per germline, CDR1 ENHRY and CDR2 SYGVKD. The CDR3 region has the DNA TGTGCCATCACCCCGGACAGGATAAACACCGGGGAGCTGTTTTTT. Translating gives CAITPDRINTGELFF.

The chain employs TRBV4-3 and TRBJ2-1; the D gene is possibly TRBD2 (5 bases). V gave up 4 bases and J gave up 10 bases, with 14 bases separating them. Germline CDR1 and CDR2: LGHNA and YSLEER. The CDR3 runs 13 residues. The CDR3 sequence: CASSRVKSGEQFF. For the CDR3, the DNA is TGCGCCAGCAGCCGGGTTAAATCGGGAGAGCAGTTCTTC.

V and J are TRBV18 and TRBJ1-4; weak D call: TRBD1 (6 bases). Germline V gives CDR1 KGHSH, CDR2 LQKENI. The CDR3 spans 19 residues. Trimming removed 4 bases from V and 3 bases from J, with 24 bases in between. CDR3 in DNA: TGTGCCAGCTCACTAGAAACAGGGAGAACTAATCGGGCTAATGAAAAACTGTTTTTT. Residues: CASSLETGRTNRANEKLFF.

This chain connects TRBV27 to TRBJ1-5; D may be TRBD1 (6 bases). CDR3 length: 13 residues. The V end was cut by 6 bases, the J end by 5 bases, with 11 bases between. Germline V gene data show CDR1 as MNHEY and CDR2 as SMNVEV (reference sequence). CDR3 sequence reads: CASSRDTYQPQHF. The CDR3 DNA is TGTGCCAGCAGCCGGGACACTTATCAGCCCCAGCATTTT.

This chain uses TRBV6-5 with TRBJ2-7; no reliable D call. Per germline, CDR1 MNHEY and CDR2 SVGAGI. CDR3 length: 15 amino acids. V was shortened by 0 bases and J by 2 bases, with 11 bases between the two germline ends. The CDR3 nucleotides are TGTGCCAGCAGTTACTCCCCGGCAGGTCCCTACGAGCAGTACTTC. Protein sequence: CASSYSPAGPYEQYF.